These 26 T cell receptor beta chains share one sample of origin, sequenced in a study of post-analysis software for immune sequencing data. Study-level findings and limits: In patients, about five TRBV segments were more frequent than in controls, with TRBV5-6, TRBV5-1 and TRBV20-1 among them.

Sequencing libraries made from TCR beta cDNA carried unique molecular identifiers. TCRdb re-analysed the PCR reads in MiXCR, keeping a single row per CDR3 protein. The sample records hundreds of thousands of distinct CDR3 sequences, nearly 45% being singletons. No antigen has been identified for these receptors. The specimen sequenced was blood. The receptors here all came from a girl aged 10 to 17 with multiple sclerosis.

The CDR3 reads CASRDDRAYGYTF. DNA of the CDR3: TGTGCCAGCAGAGATGACAGGGCCTATGGCTACACCTTC. The V and J genes are TRBV6-1 and TRBJ1-2; TRBD1 agrees at 7 bases. Losses at the gene ends were 6 bases for V and 4 bases for J; bases not matched to a gene: 5. The CDR3 extends over 13 amino acids. Per the germline V gene, CDR1 is MNHNS and CDR2 is SASEGT.

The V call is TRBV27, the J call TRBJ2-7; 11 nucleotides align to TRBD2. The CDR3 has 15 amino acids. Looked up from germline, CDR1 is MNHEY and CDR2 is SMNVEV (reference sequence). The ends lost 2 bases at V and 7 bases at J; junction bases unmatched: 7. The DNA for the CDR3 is TGTGCCAGCAGTTTACTAGCGGGAGGAGCGAATGAGCAGTACTTC. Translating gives CASSLLAGGANEQYF.

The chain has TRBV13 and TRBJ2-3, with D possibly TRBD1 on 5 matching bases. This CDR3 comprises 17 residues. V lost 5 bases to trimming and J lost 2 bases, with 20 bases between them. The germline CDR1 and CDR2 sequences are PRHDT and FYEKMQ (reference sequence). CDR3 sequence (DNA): TGTGCCAGCAGCACTGGCTCGACAGTCCTATTCACAGATACGCAGTATTTT. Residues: CASSTGSTVLFTDTQYF.

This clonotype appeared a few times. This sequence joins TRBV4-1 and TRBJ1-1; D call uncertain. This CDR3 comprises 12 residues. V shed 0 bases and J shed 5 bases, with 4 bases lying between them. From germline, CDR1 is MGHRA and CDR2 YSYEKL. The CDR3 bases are TGCGCCAGCAGCCAAGATAGTACTGAAGCTTTCTTT. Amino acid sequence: CASSQDSTEAFF.

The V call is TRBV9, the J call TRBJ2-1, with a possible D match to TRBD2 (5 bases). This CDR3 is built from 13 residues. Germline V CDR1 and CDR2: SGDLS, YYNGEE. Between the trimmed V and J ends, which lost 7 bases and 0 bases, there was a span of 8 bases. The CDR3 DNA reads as TGTGCCAGCGGGAGAGCCTCCTACAATGAGCAGTTCTTC. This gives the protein CASGRASYNEQFF.

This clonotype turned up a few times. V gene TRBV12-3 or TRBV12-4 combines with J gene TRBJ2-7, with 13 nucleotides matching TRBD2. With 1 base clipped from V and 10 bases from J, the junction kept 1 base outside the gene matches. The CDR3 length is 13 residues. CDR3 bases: TGTGCCAGCAGTTTAGGGACTAGCGGGAGCCAGTACTTC. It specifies CASSLGTSGSQYF.

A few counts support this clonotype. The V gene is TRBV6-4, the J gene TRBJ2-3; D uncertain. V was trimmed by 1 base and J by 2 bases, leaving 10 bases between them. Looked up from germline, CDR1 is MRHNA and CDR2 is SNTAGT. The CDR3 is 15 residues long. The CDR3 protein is CASSDFGRNTDTQYF. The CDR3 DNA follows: TGTGCCAGCAGTGACTTTGGCCGTAACACAGATACGCAGTATTTT.

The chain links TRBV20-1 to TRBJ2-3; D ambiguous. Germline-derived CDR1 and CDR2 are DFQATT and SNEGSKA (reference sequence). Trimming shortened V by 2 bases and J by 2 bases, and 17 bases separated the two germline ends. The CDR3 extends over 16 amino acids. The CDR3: CSARLVDGPDTDTQYF. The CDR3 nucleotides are TGCAGTGCTAGATTGGTGGACGGGCCAGACACAGATACGCAGTATTTT.

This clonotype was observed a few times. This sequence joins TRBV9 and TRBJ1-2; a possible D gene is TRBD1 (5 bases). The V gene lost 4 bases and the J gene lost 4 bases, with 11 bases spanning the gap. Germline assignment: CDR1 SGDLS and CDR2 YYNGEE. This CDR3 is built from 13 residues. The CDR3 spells CASSPQEGYGYTF. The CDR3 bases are TGTGCCAGCAGCCCACAGGAAGGCTATGGCTACACCTTC.

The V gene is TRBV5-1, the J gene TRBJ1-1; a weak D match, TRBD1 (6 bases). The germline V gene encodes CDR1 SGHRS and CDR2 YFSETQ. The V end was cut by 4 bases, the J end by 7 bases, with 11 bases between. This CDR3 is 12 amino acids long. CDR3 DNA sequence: TGCGCCAGCAGCCATACAGGGAATGAAGCTTTCTTT. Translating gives CASSHTGNEAFF.

CDR3 in amino acids: CASRVAGGGETQYF. DNA of the CDR3: TGTGCCAGCAGAGTAGCGGGAGGTGGCGAGACCCAGTACTTC. The V and J genes are TRBV12-3 or TRBV12-4 and TRBJ2-5; 10 nucleotides align to TRBD2. The CDR3 contains 14 residues. The ends lost 6 bases at V and 5 bases at J; junction bases unmatched: 6.

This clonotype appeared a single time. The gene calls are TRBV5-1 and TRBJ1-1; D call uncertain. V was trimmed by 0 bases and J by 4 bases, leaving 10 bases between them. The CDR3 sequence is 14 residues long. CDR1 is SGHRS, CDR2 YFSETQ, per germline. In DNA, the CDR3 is TGCGCCAGCAGCTTGGCCCCGGAATCCACTGAAGCTTTCTTT. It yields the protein CASSLAPESTEAFF.

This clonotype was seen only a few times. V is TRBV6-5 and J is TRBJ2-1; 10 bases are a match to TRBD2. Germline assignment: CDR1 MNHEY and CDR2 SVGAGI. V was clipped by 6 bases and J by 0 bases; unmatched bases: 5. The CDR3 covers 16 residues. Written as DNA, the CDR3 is TGTGCCAGCAGGCCTAGCGGGAGTAGCTCCTACAATGAGCAGTTCTTC. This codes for CASRPSGSSSYNEQFF.

CDR3: CSAGDPGVAVRYEQYF. The DNA of the CDR3 is TGCAGTGCTGGGGACCCCGGGGTAGCAGTCAGGTACGAGCAGTACTTC. This sequence joins TRBV20-1 and TRBJ2-7, with D perhaps being TRBD1 or TRBD2 (5 bases each). Trimming left V 5 bases short and J 4 bases short, with 24 bases between. This CDR3 is 16 amino acids long. Germline values: CDR1 DFQATT, CDR2 SNEGSKA (reference sequence).

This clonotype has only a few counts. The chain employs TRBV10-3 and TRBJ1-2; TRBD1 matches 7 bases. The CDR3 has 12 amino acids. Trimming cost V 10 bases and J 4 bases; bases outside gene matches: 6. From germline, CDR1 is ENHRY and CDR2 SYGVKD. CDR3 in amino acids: CASEGQSYGYTF. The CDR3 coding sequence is TGTGCCAGCGAGGGACAGTCCTATGGCTACACCTTC.

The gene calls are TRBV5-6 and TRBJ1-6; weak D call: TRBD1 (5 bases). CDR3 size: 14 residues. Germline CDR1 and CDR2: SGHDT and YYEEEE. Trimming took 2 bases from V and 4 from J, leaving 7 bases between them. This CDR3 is CASSFQGYNSPLHF. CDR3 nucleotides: TGTGCCAGCAGCTTCCAGGGATATAATTCACCCCTCCACTTT. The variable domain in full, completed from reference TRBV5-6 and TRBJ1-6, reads DAGVTQSPTHLIKTRGQQVTLRCSPKSGHDTVSWYQQALGQGPQFIFQYYEEEERQRGNFPDRFSGHQFPNYSSELNVNALLLGDSALYLCASSFQGYNSPLHFGNGTRLTVT.

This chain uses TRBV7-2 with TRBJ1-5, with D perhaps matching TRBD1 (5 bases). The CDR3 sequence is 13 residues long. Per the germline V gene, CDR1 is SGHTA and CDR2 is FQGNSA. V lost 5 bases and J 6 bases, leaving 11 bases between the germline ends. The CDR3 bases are TGTGCCAGCAGCGCTCAGGGTTTTCAGCCCCAGCATTTT. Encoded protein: CASSAQGFQPQHF.

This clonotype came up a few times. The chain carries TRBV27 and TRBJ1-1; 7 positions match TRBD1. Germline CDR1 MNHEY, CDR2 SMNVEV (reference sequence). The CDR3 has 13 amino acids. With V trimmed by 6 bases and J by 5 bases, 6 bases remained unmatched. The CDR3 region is CASRRQGGTEAFF. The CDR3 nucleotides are TGTGCCAGCAGAAGACAGGGCGGAACTGAAGCTTTCTTT.

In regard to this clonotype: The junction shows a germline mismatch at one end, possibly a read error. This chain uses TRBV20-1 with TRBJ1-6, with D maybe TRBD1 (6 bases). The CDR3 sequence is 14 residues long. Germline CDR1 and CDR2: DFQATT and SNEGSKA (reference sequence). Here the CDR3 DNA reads TGCAGTGCTTCGATCCCGGGACAATTTTCATCCCTCCACTTT. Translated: CSASIPGQFSSLHF.

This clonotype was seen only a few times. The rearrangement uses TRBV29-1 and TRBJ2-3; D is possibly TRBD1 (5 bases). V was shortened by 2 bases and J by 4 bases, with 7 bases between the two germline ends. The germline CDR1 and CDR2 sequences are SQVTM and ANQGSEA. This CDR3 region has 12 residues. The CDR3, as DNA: TGCAGCGTTGAAAAAGGGGCAGATACGCAGTATTTT. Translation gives CSVEKGADTQYF.

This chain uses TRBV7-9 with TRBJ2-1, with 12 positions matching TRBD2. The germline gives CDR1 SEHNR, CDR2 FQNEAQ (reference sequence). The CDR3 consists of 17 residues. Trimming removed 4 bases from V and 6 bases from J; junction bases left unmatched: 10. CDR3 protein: CASSSKGGTSGRNEQFF. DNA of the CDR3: TGTGCCAGCAGCTCGAAGGGCGGGACTAGCGGGCGCAATGAGCAGTTCTTC.

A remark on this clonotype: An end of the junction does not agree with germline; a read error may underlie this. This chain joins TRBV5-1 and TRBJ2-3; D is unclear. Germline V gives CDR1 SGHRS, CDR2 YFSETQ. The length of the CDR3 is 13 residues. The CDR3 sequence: CASRKSATDTRYF. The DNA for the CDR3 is TGCGCCAGCAGGAAATCCGCCACAGATACGCGGTATTTT.

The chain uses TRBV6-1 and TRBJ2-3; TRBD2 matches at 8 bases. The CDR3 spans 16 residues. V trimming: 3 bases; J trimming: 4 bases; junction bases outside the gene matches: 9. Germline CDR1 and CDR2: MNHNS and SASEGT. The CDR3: CASSEKREGRADTQYF. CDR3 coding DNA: TGTGCCAGCAGTGAGAAACGGGAGGGCCGGGCAGATACGCAGTATTTT.

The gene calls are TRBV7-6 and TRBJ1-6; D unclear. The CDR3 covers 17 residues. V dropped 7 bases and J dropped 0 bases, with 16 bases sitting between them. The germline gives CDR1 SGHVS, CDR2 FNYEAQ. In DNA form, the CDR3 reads TGTGCCAGCACCACGAGGCGGCAAAGCTCCTATAATTCACCCCTCCACTTT. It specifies CASTTRRQSSYNSPLHF. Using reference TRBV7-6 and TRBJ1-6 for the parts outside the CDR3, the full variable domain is GAGVSQSPRYKVTKRGQDVALRCDPISGHVSLYWYRQALGQGPEFLTYFNYEAQQDKSGLPNDRFSAERPEGSISTLTIQRTEQRDSAMYRCASTTRRQSSYNSPLHFGNGTRLTVT.

CDR3 DNA sequence: TGCAGTGCTCGACTCTTTAGCACAGATACGCAGTATTTT. This encodes CSARLFSTDTQYF. This chain links TRBV20-1 with TRBJ2-3; D not certain. CDR3 length equals 13 residues. Trimming cost V 5 bases and J 0 bases, with 9 bases left between them. CDR1 and CDR2 from the germline V gene are DFQATT and SNEGSKA (reference sequence).

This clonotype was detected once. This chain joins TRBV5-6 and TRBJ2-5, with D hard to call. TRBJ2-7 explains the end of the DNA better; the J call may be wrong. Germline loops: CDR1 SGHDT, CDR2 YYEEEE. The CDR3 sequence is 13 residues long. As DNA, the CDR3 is TGTGCCAGCAGCTTGACGGACGTCTACGAGCAGTACTTC. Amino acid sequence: CASSLTDVYEQYF.